This T cell receptor (beta chain) was retrieved from a study of somatic mutations in cytotoxic T cells in rheumatoid arthritis. Notes on the study in general: Rheumatoid arthritis patients showed CD8+ clonality increasing with age, unlike healthy controls.

Libraries were prepared by immunoSEQ multiplex PCR; TCRdb keeps only in-frame clonotypes and omits some of them. The data contain around 20,000 clones, around 81% of them singletons. Positive selection with magnetic beads achieved the isolation of CD4+ and CD8+ cells, followed by a flow cytometry check of purity. For this clone: Antigen: not known.

J lost 7 bases, V lost 0 bases, and 8 bases had no gene match. Germline V CDR1 and CDR2: SEHNR, FQNEAQ (reference sequence). The CDR3 runs to 15 residues. Sequenced input: CD8+ T cells sorted from blood. The chain carries TRBV7-9 and TRBJ2-7; TRBD1 matches 8 bases. This clonotype was sampled from an adult with rheumatoid arthritis. CDR3 nucleotides: TGTGCCAGCAGCTTAGCGGCGGGACAGGCCTCAGAGCAGTACTTC. This sequence encodes CASSLAAGQASEQYF.